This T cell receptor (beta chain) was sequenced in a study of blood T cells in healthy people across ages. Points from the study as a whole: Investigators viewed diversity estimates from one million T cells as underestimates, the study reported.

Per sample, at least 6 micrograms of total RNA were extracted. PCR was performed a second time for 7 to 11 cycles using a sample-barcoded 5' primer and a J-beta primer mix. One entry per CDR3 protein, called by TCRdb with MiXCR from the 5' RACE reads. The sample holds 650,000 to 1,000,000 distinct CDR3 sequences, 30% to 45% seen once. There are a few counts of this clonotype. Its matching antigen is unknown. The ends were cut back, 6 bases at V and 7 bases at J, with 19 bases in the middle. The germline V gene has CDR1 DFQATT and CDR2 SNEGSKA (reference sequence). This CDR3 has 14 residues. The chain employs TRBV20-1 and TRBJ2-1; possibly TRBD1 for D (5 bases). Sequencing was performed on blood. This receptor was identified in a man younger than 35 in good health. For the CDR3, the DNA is TGCAGTGCCCCCCCGGCAGGGTCTTCGAATGAGCAGTTCTTC. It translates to CSAPPAGSSNEQFF.